Below are 19 T cell receptor beta chains sequenced from a single sample in a study of graft-versus-host responses after intestinal transplantation. The starting material, graft tissue, was processed to release intraepithelial and lamina propria lymphocytes. Profiling relied on immunoSEQ multiplex PCR, and the TCRdb table lists in-frame clones only, not all of them. This table has about 15,000 clones, 79% appearing once. The sequenced sample was ileum tissue, obtained almost 470 days after intestinal transplant. Receptors originate from a human patient who received an intestinal transplant, so some T cells may come from the graft donor.

The chain is built from TRBV11-1 and TRBJ2-7; D might be TRBD1 (5 bases). V lost 4 bases and J lost 9, with 16 bases in between. In germline, CDR1 is SGHAT, CDR2 FQDESV (reference sequence). The CDR3 has 13 residues. CDR3 protein: CASSWLTGEVQYF. CDR3 nucleotides: TGTGCCAGCAGCTGGTTAACAGGAGAGGTGCAGTACTTC.

The chain employs TRBV5-1 and TRBJ2-3; 9 positions agree with TRBD2. The germline gives CDR1 SGHRS, CDR2 YFSETQ. J gave up 4 bases and V 0 bases, and 6 bases lay outside the gene matches. This CDR3 spans 16 amino acids. In nucleotides, the CDR3 is TGCGCCAGCAGCTTGGGGCGGGGGGGCACCCCAGATACGCAGTATTTT. Protein: CASSLGRGGTPDTQYF.

V gene TRBV4-3 combines with J gene TRBJ1-6; no definite D call. The CDR3 is 14 residues long. Germline V gives CDR1 LGHNA, CDR2 YSLEER. Trimming took off 0 bases at V and 7 bases at J, with 7 bases between the two ends. CDR3 loop: CASSQDRENSPLHF. The CDR3 nucleotides read TGCGCCAGCAGCCAAGATAGGGAGAATTCACCCCTCCACTTT.

The CDR3 here is CASSGVGGGTQYF. CDR3 bases: TGTGCCAGCAGCGGGGTGGGAGGGGGTACGCAGTATTTT. The J gene is TRBJ2-3, the V gene TRBV5-4; D is perhaps TRBD2 (7 bases). Germline V gives CDR1 SGHNT, CDR2 YYREEE (reference sequence). The ends were cut back, 4 bases at V and 8 bases at J, with 14 bases in the middle. CDR3 size: 13 residues.

The rearrangement links TRBV6-1 to TRBJ2-5, with D maybe TRBD2 (7 bases). V was cut by 3 bases and J by 5 bases, with 16 bases left in between. The CDR3 is 15 residues long. Per germline, CDR1 MNHNS and CDR2 SASEGT. The CDR3 loop reads CASSDSLGGRETQYF. In DNA, the CDR3 is TGTGCCAGCAGTGATTCTCTCGGGGGGCGCGAGACCCAGTACTTC.

The chain is built from TRBV9 and TRBJ2-1; the match to TRBD2 covers 8 bases. From germline, CDR1 is SGDLS and CDR2 YYNGEE. The trim removed 0 bases at V and 8 bases at J, leaving 10 bases unmatched. The CDR3 length is 16 residues. This CDR3 reads CASSVARRGDVHEQFF. The CDR3, as DNA: TGTGCCAGCAGCGTAGCGCGGCGGGGGGACGTTCATGAGCAGTTCTTC.

The rearrangement uses TRBV2 and TRBJ1-3; D is undetermined. Looked up from germline, CDR1 is SNHLY and CDR2 is FYNNEI. The CDR3 runs 15 residues. With 4 bases removed from V and 0 bases from J, the gap between germline ends came to 10 bases. The CDR3 region has the DNA TGTGCCAGCAGTGTGGAGCGCATCTCTGGAAACACCATATATTTT. It encodes CASSVERISGNTIYF.

This clone is medium-sized in the sample. V is TRBV7-9 and J is TRBJ2-3, with 10 bases identical to TRBD2. V lost 6 bases to trimming and J lost 6 bases; unmatched junction nucleotides: 9. From germline, CDR1 is SEHNR and CDR2 FQNEAQ (reference sequence). This CDR3 has 15 residues. The CDR3 is CASRSLAGEVDTQYF. The CDR3 nucleotides are TGTGCCAGCAGGAGCCTAGCGGGGGAAGTGGATACGCAGTATTTT.

V and J are TRBV10-1 and TRBJ2-7; TRBD2 matches 14 bases. Losses at the gene ends were 8 bases for V and 2 bases for J; bases not matched to a gene: 8. The germline V gene encodes CDR1 WNHNN and CDR2 SYGVQD (reference sequence). The CDR3 spans 16 residues. CDR3 protein: CASLPLTSGGAYEQYF. The CDR3 nucleotides read TGCGCCAGCCTACCTCTGACTAGCGGGGGGGCCTACGAGCAGTACTTC.

The CDR3 bases are TGCGCCAGCAGTGAGCATCAGCCCCAGCATTTT. Protein sequence: CASSEHQPQHF. This chain joins TRBV10-1 and TRBJ1-5; D uncertain. Germline lookup yields CDR1 WNHNN and CDR2 SYGVQD (reference sequence). The CDR3 runs 11 residues. V was cut by 2 bases and J by 5 bases, with 1 base left in between.

The rearrangement links TRBV11-2 to TRBJ2-5; maybe TRBD1 (6 bases). CDR3 length: 18 residues. Between the trimmed V and J ends, which lost 4 bases and 2 bases, there was a span of 23 bases. CDR1 SGHAT and CDR2 FQNNGV come from the germline V gene. This chain's CDR3 is CASSSFMWGPKEQETQYF. The CDR3, as DNA: TGTGCCAGCAGCTCCTTTATGTGGGGGCCTAAAGAGCAAGAGACCCAGTACTTC. The complete variable domain, with remaining parts taken from reference TRBV11-2 and TRBJ2-5, reads EAGVAQSPRYKIIEKRQSVAFWCNPISGHATLYWYQQILGQGPKLLIQFQNNGVVDDSQLPKDRFSAERLKGVDSTLKIQPAKLEDSAVYLCASSSFMWGPKEQETQYFGPGTRLLVL.

The rearrangement links TRBV7-9 to TRBJ2-2, with D possibly TRBD1 on 6 matching bases. There are 13 residues in the CDR3. Germline CDR1 and CDR2: SEHNR and FQNEAQ (reference sequence). The germline V and J ends were trimmed by 5 bases and 7 bases, with 11 bases remaining between them. The CDR3 reads CASSDRNSGELFF. The DNA for the CDR3 is TGTGCCAGCAGCGACAGGAATAGCGGGGAGCTGTTTTTT.

V gene TRBV29-1 combines with J gene TRBJ2-1, with D tentatively TRBD2 (6 bases). Per the germline V gene, CDR1 is SQVTM and CDR2 is ANQGSEA. The CDR3 has 13 amino acids. The ends were cut back, 7 bases at V and 1 base at J, with 11 bases in the middle. CDR3: CSAGTLSYNEQFF. The CDR3 bases are TGCAGCGCTGGGACTTTGTCCTACAATGAGCAGTTCTTC.

This clone was observed a handful of times. The V gene is TRBV2, the J gene TRBJ2-3; TRBD1 is a possible D gene (6 bases). V was cut by 8 bases and J by 5 bases, with 17 bases left in between. The CDR3 is 14 amino acids. Germline-derived CDR1 and CDR2 are SNHLY and FYNNEI. The CDR3 DNA follows: TGTGCCAGCGGGCCGCGGACAGAGGTAGATACGCAGTATTTT. It codes for CASGPRTEVDTQYF.

V gene TRBV29-1 combines with J gene TRBJ1-4, with TRBD1 matching 7 bases. The J segment lost 5 bases and the V segment lost 5 bases, leaving 8 bases of the junction unmatched. Germline V lookup: CDR1 SQVTM, CDR2 ANQGSEA. This CDR3 spans 14 amino acids. Written as DNA, the CDR3 is TGCAGCGTTAGTAAGACAGGGTTAAATGAAAAACTGTTTTTT. It specifies CSVSKTGLNEKLFF.

V usage is TRBV27 and J usage is TRBJ2-2; D gene uncertain. The ends were cut back, 2 bases at V and 7 bases at J, with 5 bases in the middle. The germline gives CDR1 MNHEY, CDR2 SMNVEV (reference sequence). The CDR3 has 12 residues. The CDR3 region has the DNA TGTGCCAGCAGTTTAAAAAGCGGGGAGCTGTTTTTT. It translates to CASSLKSGELFF.

V and J are TRBV9 and TRBJ2-1; 13 nucleotides match TRBD2. With V trimmed by 0 bases and J by 7 bases, 4 bases remained unmatched. Germline values: CDR1 SGDLS, CDR2 YYNGEE. CDR3 size: 16 residues. Here the CDR3 DNA reads TGTGCCAGCAGCGTAGGGGGACTAGCGGGATTAAATGAGCAGTTCTTC. The encoded protein is CASSVGGLAGLNEQFF.

The chain is built from TRBV7-8 and TRBJ2-1; the D is unclear. V lost 3 bases and J 8 bases, leaving 14 bases between the germline ends. The length of the CDR3 is 14 residues. Germline loops: CDR1 SGHVS, CDR2 FQNEAQ. The CDR3 sequence: CASSFGLPGHEQFF. CDR3 sequence (DNA): TGTGCCAGCAGCTTTGGTCTCCCTGGCCATGAGCAGTTCTTC.

The chain has TRBV5-6 and TRBJ1-1; D remains unclear. The CDR3 loop spans 13 amino acids. The germline V and J ends were trimmed by 2 bases and 1 base, with 6 bases remaining between them. Germline V gene data show CDR1 as SGHDT and CDR2 as YYEEEE. CDR3 sequence (DNA): TGTGCCAGCAGCTTCGGCAGGAACACTGAAGCTTTCTTT. It translates to CASSFGRNTEAFF.